What follows are 26 T cell receptor beta chains derived from one specimen sequenced in a study of OX40 agonist ivuxolimab in advanced cancers. The repertoire was sequenced with immunoSEQ multiplex PCR; TCRdb's copy has only in-frame clones and lacks some. Of about 84,000 clones in the sample, more than 75% are singletons; the top ten hold roughly 2.7%. Here the sequenced sample was CD4+ or CD8+ T cells sorted from blood, taken in a trial of the OX40 agonist ivuxolimab. Receptor source: an adult with an advanced solid tumor such as melanoma, head and neck, liver or kidney cancer.

This sequence joins TRBV11-2 and TRBJ1-2; 7 positions agree with TRBD1. V dropped 5 bases and J dropped 3; count of bases not matched to a gene: 12. This CDR3 contains 16 residues. The germline gives CDR1 SGHAT, CDR2 FQNNGV. The CDR3 bases are TGTGCCAGCAGCAGATCTAGGACAGGCTTCGACTATGGCTACACCTTC. Residues: CASSRSRTGFDYGYTF.

The gene calls are TRBV21-1 and TRBJ2-1; the table calls TRBD2, which could not be checked here. TRBV21-1 has pseudogene status. The CDR3 covers 15 residues. The CDR3 nucleotides are TGTGCCAGCAGCCGCACCGTTCATAGGGAGGATGAGCAGTTCTTC. It yields the protein CASSRTVHREDEQFF.

V and J are TRBV5-1 and TRBJ1-6, with 9 nucleotides matching TRBD1. V dropped 4 bases and J dropped 10; count of bases not matched to a gene: 9. Per the germline V gene, CDR1 is SGHRS and CDR2 is YFSETQ. CDR3 length equals 15 residues. The CDR3 DNA is TGCGCCAGCAGCACTGAACAGGGGGCTCAGTCACCCCTCCACTTT. It encodes CASSTEQGAQSPLHF. Looking up the rest from reference TRBV5-1 and TRBJ1-6 gives the full variable domain: KAGVTQTPRYLIKTRGQQVTLSCSPISGHRSVSWYQQTPGQGLQFLFEYFSETQRNKGNFPGRFSGRQFSNSRSEMNVSTLELGDSALYLCASSTEQGAQSPLHFGNGTRLTVT.

The chain carries TRBV5-8 and TRBJ2-7; D might be TRBD1 or TRBD2, each matching 5 bases. The CDR3 loop spans 13 amino acids. Per the germline V gene, CDR1 is SGHTS and CDR2 is YDEGEE. CDR3 region: CASSKQDPWGVPV. CDR3 in DNA: TGTGCCAGCAGCAAACAGGACCCTTGGGGAGTACCCGTC.

V gene TRBV28 combines with J gene TRBJ1-1; no clear D gene. The germline CDR1 and CDR2 sequences are MDHEN and SYDVKM. There are 12 residues in the CDR3. Trimming removed 7 bases at V and 5 bases at J, with 11 bases between. CDR3 residues: CASTEYWTEAFF. For the CDR3, the DNA is TGTGCCAGCACGGAATATTGGACTGAAGCTTTCTTT.

This clone was found a few times. The gene calls are TRBV15 and TRBJ1-4; D unresolved. The CDR3 is 13 amino acids. Deletions cut 5 bases from V and 6 bases from J, with 10 bases between. Germline V lookup: CDR1 LNHNV, CDR2 YYDKDF (reference sequence). The CDR3 DNA follows: TGTGCCACCAGCCCTCGACACGATGAAAAACTGTTTTTT. It specifies CATSPRHDEKLFF.

This chain links TRBV15 with TRBJ1-5; D is possibly TRBD1 (5 bases). This CDR3 has 15 residues. Trimming left V 1 base short and J 3 bases short, with 10 bases between. Germline V CDR1 and CDR2: LNHNV, YYDKDF (reference sequence). The CDR3 sequence is CATSRGRQHNQPQHF. The CDR3 nucleotides are TGTGCCACCAGCAGAGGGAGACAGCACAATCAGCCCCAGCATTTT.

The rearrangement links TRBV7-2 to TRBJ2-5; D is unclear. The CDR3 contains 14 residues. The ends were cut back, 5 bases at V and 2 bases at J, with 12 bases in the middle. Germline V lookup: CDR1 SGHTA, CDR2 FQGNSA. CDR3 DNA: TGTGCCAGCAGCCGACCTTTCGAGCAAGAGACCCAGTACTTC. Its translation is CASSRPFEQETQYF.

This chain joins TRBV5-6 and TRBJ1-3; D not resolved. The CDR3 loop spans 12 amino acids. Trimming took 6 bases from V and 3 from J, leaving 7 bases between them. From germline, CDR1 is SGHDT and CDR2 YYEEEE. Here the CDR3 reads CASTEFGNTIYF. The CDR3 DNA reads TGTGCCAGCACCGAATTTGGAAACACCATATATTTT. The full variable domain, in which reference TRBV5-6 and TRBJ1-3 provide the parts outside the CDR3, is DAGVTQSPTHLIKTRGQQVTLRCSPKSGHDTVSWYQQALGQGPQFIFQYYEEEERQRGNFPDRFSGHQFPNYSSELNVNALLLGDSALYLCASTEFGNTIYFGEGSWLTVV.

This clone appeared a few times. V and J are TRBV5-6 and TRBJ2-1; 9 positions agree with TRBD1. The CDR3 totals 13 residues. Germline CDR1 SGHDT, CDR2 YYEEEE. J gave up 12 bases and V 0 bases, and 4 bases lay outside the gene matches. As DNA, the CDR3 is TGTGCCAGCAGCTTGGAAACAGGGGGCTGGCAGTTCTTC. It translates to CASSLETGGWQFF.

This chain links TRBV28 with TRBJ1-5, with D maybe TRBD1 (5 bases). The CDR3 runs to 19 residues. Per the germline V gene, CDR1 is MDHEN and CDR2 is SYDVKM. The V end was cut by 3 bases, the J end by 11 bases, with 32 bases between. The CDR3, as DNA: TGTGCCAGCAGTTTCGGTACGGTCCTTGGGACCCACCCGCTGATAGCCCAGCATTTT. Its protein is CASSFGTVLGTHPLIAQHF.

The chain is built from TRBV9 and TRBJ1-1, with 8 bases fitting TRBD1. Germline-derived CDR1 and CDR2 are SGDLS and YYNGEE. The V and J ends lost 0 bases and 8 bases, in that order; junction bases with no gene match: 12. CDR3 size: 16 residues. CDR3 region: CASSVARQGPFGEAFF. CDR3 nucleotide sequence: TGTGCCAGCAGCGTAGCTAGACAGGGGCCCTTTGGAGAAGCTTTCTTT.

The rearrangement uses TRBV7-6 and TRBJ2-5, with D unclear. With 3 bases removed from V and 5 bases from J, the gap between germline ends came to 10 bases. The CDR3 is made up of 13 amino acids. Germline CDR1 reads SGHVS; CDR2 reads FNYEAQ. CDR3 residues: CASSFGVFETQYF. CDR3 coding DNA: TGTGCCAGCAGCTTCGGAGTTTTCGAGACCCAGTACTTC. Combining the CDR3 with reference TRBV7-6 and TRBJ2-5 gives the whole variable domain GAGVSQSPRYKVTKRGQDVALRCDPISGHVSLYWYRQALGQGPEFLTYFNYEAQQDKSGLPNDRFSAERPEGSISTLTIQRTEQRDSAMYRCASSFGVFETQYFGPGTRLLVL.

The chain combines TRBV6-1 with TRBJ2-7; no reliable D call. Deletions cut 2 bases from V and 3 bases from J, with 8 bases between. The CDR3 length is 13 residues. The germline V gene has CDR1 MNHNS and CDR2 SASEGT. The CDR3 DNA reads as TGTGCCAGCAGTGAAATGGTTTACTACGAGCAGTACGTC. Translated, it gives CASSEMVYYEQYV.

This clone occurred once. The V and J genes are TRBV10-1 and TRBJ2-5; TRBD2 agrees at 9 bases. The CDR3 totals 16 residues. Germline V gene data show CDR1 as WNHNN and CDR2 as SYGVQD (reference sequence). Trimming cost V 3 bases and J 1 base; bases outside gene matches: 6. For the CDR3, the DNA is TGCGCCAGCAGTGATACTATTAGCGGGGGCCAAGAGACCCAGTACTTC. Protein sequence: CASSDTISGGQETQYF.

This chain joins TRBV28 and TRBJ2-7; D gene unclear. Trimming cost V 4 bases and J 4 bases, with 11 bases left between them. This CDR3 is built from 13 residues. Germline CDR1 is MDHEN and CDR2 is SYDVKM. The CDR3 loop is CASSYGGVYEQYF. The CDR3 DNA reads as TGTGCCAGCAGTTATGGCGGCGTTTACGAGCAGTACTTC.

J is TRBJ1-1 and V is TRBV5-4; tentatively, D is TRBD1 (6 bases). The V and J ends lost 4 bases and 0 bases respectively, with 16 bases between them. Germline V gene data show CDR1 as SGHNT and CDR2 as YYREEE (reference sequence). The CDR3 loop spans 16 amino acids. This CDR3 is CASSADKGTMNTEAFF. CDR3 nucleotides: TGTGCCAGCAGCGCCGACAAGGGGACAATGAACACTGAAGCTTTCTTT.

This rearrangement joins TRBV23-1 to TRBJ2-7; the D gene could be TRBD1 or TRBD2 (5 bases each). TRBV23-1 is designated an ORF whose function remains uncertain. V shed 9 bases and J shed 4 bases, with 10 bases lying between them. The CDR3 is 11 residues long. CDR3 DNA: TGCGCCAGGGGGCCGGGGTACGAGCAGTACTTC. As protein: CARGPGYEQYF.

The V and J genes are TRBV9 and TRBJ1-6, with 9 bases that match TRBD1. The junction had 6 bases not matched to a gene; V was cut back by 4 bases and J by 7 bases. The CDR3 length is 15 residues. Germline V gene sequence: CDR1 SGDLS, CDR2 YYNGEE. The CDR3 sequence is CASSLRTGENSPLHF. The CDR3 DNA sequence: TGTGCCAGCAGCTTGCGGACAGGGGAGAATTCACCCCTCCACTTT.

This chain links TRBV13 with TRBJ2-2; 7 bases are a match to TRBD1. Per the germline V gene, CDR1 is PRHDT and CDR2 is FYEKMQ (reference sequence). V was pared by 0 bases and J by 3 bases, with 1 base of the junction left unmatched. The CDR3 runs to 15 residues. Here the CDR3 reads CASSLGDRDTGELFF. The CDR3 region has the DNA TGTGCCAGCAGCTTAGGCGACAGGGACACCGGGGAGCTGTTTTTT.

A few counts support this clone. The chain employs TRBV6-1 and TRBJ1-1; the D is unclear. This CDR3 spans 13 amino acids. Trimming stripped 4 bases from V and 0 bases from J, with 6 bases between. In germline, CDR1 is MNHNS, CDR2 SASEGT. DNA for the CDR3: TGTGCCAGCAGTGTGAAAATGAACACTGAAGCTTTCTTT. Translating it yields CASSVKMNTEAFF.

This chain connects TRBV4-3 to TRBJ2-5, with TRBD2 matching 10 bases. With V trimmed by 0 bases and J by 4 bases, 8 bases remained unmatched. The CDR3 extends over 17 amino acids. Germline V gene sequence: CDR1 LGHNA, CDR2 YSLEER. CDR3 loop: CASSQEEGTSEGETQYF. CDR3 nucleotides: TGCGCCAGCAGCCAAGAGGAGGGGACTAGCGAAGGAGAGACCCAGTACTTC.

This chain connects TRBV6-1 to TRBJ1-1; unclear D gene. Germline CDR1 MNHNS, CDR2 SASEGT. The V and J ends lost 3 bases and 0 bases respectively, with 8 bases between them. The CDR3 spans 14 residues. The CDR3 spells CASSDEGLNTEAFF. The CDR3 bases are TGTGCCAGCAGTGATGAGGGTCTGAACACTGAAGCTTTCTTT.

The gene calls are TRBV4-2 and TRBJ1-5; tentative D call: TRBD1 (6 bases). This CDR3 has 17 residues. With 0 bases removed from V and 7 bases from J, the gap between germline ends came to 19 bases. From germline, CDR1 is LGHNA and CDR2 YNFKEQ. The CDR3 reads CASSQDIQGVVEQPQHF. The CDR3 DNA is TGTGCCAGCAGCCAAGATATACAGGGAGTTGTTGAACAGCCCCAGCATTTT.

This chain connects TRBV28 to TRBJ1-1; 8 bases map to TRBD1. V was clipped by 5 bases and J by 3 bases; unmatched bases: 8. Germline loops: CDR1 MDHEN, CDR2 SYDVKM. The CDR3 spans 15 residues. This CDR3 reads CASSRADRDHTEAFF. In nucleotides, the CDR3 is TGTGCCAGCAGTAGGGCGGACAGGGATCACACTGAAGCTTTCTTT.

The chain is built from TRBV6-6 and TRBJ2-5; 10 bases agree with TRBD2. V lost 2 bases, J lost 1 base, and 1 base stayed unmatched. The CDR3 loop spans 15 amino acids. Germline V gene sequence: CDR1 MNHNY, CDR2 SVGAGI (reference sequence). The CDR3 region is CASSYLAGVQETQYF. CDR3 DNA: TGTGCCAGCAGTTACCTAGCGGGGGTCCAAGAGACCCAGTACTTC.